This T cell receptor beta chain was identified in a study of blood T cell repertoires in COVID-19. Study context: There were acute and convalescent COVID-19 samples, and they came from the United States, Italy and Spain. PBMCs, B-cell-depleted T cells, or T cells were the source of the cDNA or gDNA that made up the material.

This CDR3 region has 15 residues. V was clipped by 4 bases and J by 3 bases, with 16 bases between them. CDR1 is SGHVS and CDR2 is FQNEAQ in the germline V gene. Source study methods: Estimation of nucleated cell counts relied on the amplification of reference gene primers. Some clones are missing from TCRdb's copy, which holds only in-frame ones; the method was immunoSEQ multiplex PCR. Clonal size and the V and J genes are those of that table, whereas D and trimming came from the DNA. The sample includes almost 35,000 clones, about 87% of them seen just once. This clone turned up a few times. Sequenced: peripheral blood. This receptor was identified in a man aged 55 to 70 with active COVID-19. The chain carries TRBV7-8 and TRBJ2-7; TRBD2 is a possible D gene (6 bases). The CDR3 region has the DNA TGTGCCAGCAGCTCCTCCACGACTAGTGTCTACGAGCAGTACTTC. Its translation: CASSSSTTSVYEQYF. Based on the CDR3 plus reference TRBV7-8 and TRBJ2-7, the full variable domain is GAGVSQSPRYKVAKRGQDVALRCDPISGHVSLFWYQQALGQGPEFLTYFQNEAQLDKSGLPSDRFFAERPEGSVSTLKIQRTQQEDSAVYLCASSSSTTSVYEQYFGPGTRLTVT.